The clone carrying this T cell receptor (delta chain) was seen more than once but under ten times. This entry is derived from a study of gamma-delta T cells after stem cell transplantation. TCRdb called clones from the RT-PCR reads again using CATT. The table has roughly 15,000 delta-chain clones, roughly 30% seen once; the top ten hold around 3.9%. In germline, CDR1 is TSWWSYY, CDR2 QGS. CDR3 length equals 20 residues. V dropped 5 bases and J dropped 6; count of bases not matched to a gene: 24. The sequencing input was gamma-delta T cells. The J gene is TRDJ1, the V gene TRDV1; 10 nucleotides line up with TRDD3. This clonotype originated in a human donor. It is not recorded whose cells these are; they may come from a transplant donor. The CDR3 sequence: CALGWGLPGAYWGIENKLIF. The CDR3 nucleotides are TGTGCTCTTGGGTGGGGCCTTCCGGGGGCTTACTGGGGGATCGAGAATAAACTCATCTTT.